Only a few counts were recorded for the clone carrying this T cell receptor beta chain. The entry originates in a study of T cells after yellow fever vaccination. Notes on the study in general: Subsequent booster samples again held most clones from primary vaccination (96% CD4, 88% CD8).

They built TCR cDNA with 5'RACE template switching, a step that put in a universal primer site and UMIs. TCRdb reprocessed the 5' RACE reads via MiXCR and lists one record per CDR3 protein. Of roughly 94,000 distinct CDR3 sequences listed, roughly 8.2% are singletons. This CDR3 contains 14 residues. In germline, CDR1 is SEHNR, CDR2 FQNEAQ (reference sequence). V shed 5 bases and J 2 bases; nucleotides not matched to a gene: 3. Sequenced here: CD8+ T cells not binding an NS4B(214-222) dextramer, sorted from PBMCs, sampled roughly 15 days after the first yellow fever vaccination. This receptor was obtained from a man between 18 and 29 years old who received the YFV17D yellow fever vaccine. The rearrangement uses TRBV7-9 and TRBJ1-5; 7 nucleotides match TRBD1. CDR3 protein: CASSRGTGNQPQHF. The CDR3 DNA follows: TGTGCCAGCAGCAGAGGGACAGGCAATCAGCCCCAGCATTTT.